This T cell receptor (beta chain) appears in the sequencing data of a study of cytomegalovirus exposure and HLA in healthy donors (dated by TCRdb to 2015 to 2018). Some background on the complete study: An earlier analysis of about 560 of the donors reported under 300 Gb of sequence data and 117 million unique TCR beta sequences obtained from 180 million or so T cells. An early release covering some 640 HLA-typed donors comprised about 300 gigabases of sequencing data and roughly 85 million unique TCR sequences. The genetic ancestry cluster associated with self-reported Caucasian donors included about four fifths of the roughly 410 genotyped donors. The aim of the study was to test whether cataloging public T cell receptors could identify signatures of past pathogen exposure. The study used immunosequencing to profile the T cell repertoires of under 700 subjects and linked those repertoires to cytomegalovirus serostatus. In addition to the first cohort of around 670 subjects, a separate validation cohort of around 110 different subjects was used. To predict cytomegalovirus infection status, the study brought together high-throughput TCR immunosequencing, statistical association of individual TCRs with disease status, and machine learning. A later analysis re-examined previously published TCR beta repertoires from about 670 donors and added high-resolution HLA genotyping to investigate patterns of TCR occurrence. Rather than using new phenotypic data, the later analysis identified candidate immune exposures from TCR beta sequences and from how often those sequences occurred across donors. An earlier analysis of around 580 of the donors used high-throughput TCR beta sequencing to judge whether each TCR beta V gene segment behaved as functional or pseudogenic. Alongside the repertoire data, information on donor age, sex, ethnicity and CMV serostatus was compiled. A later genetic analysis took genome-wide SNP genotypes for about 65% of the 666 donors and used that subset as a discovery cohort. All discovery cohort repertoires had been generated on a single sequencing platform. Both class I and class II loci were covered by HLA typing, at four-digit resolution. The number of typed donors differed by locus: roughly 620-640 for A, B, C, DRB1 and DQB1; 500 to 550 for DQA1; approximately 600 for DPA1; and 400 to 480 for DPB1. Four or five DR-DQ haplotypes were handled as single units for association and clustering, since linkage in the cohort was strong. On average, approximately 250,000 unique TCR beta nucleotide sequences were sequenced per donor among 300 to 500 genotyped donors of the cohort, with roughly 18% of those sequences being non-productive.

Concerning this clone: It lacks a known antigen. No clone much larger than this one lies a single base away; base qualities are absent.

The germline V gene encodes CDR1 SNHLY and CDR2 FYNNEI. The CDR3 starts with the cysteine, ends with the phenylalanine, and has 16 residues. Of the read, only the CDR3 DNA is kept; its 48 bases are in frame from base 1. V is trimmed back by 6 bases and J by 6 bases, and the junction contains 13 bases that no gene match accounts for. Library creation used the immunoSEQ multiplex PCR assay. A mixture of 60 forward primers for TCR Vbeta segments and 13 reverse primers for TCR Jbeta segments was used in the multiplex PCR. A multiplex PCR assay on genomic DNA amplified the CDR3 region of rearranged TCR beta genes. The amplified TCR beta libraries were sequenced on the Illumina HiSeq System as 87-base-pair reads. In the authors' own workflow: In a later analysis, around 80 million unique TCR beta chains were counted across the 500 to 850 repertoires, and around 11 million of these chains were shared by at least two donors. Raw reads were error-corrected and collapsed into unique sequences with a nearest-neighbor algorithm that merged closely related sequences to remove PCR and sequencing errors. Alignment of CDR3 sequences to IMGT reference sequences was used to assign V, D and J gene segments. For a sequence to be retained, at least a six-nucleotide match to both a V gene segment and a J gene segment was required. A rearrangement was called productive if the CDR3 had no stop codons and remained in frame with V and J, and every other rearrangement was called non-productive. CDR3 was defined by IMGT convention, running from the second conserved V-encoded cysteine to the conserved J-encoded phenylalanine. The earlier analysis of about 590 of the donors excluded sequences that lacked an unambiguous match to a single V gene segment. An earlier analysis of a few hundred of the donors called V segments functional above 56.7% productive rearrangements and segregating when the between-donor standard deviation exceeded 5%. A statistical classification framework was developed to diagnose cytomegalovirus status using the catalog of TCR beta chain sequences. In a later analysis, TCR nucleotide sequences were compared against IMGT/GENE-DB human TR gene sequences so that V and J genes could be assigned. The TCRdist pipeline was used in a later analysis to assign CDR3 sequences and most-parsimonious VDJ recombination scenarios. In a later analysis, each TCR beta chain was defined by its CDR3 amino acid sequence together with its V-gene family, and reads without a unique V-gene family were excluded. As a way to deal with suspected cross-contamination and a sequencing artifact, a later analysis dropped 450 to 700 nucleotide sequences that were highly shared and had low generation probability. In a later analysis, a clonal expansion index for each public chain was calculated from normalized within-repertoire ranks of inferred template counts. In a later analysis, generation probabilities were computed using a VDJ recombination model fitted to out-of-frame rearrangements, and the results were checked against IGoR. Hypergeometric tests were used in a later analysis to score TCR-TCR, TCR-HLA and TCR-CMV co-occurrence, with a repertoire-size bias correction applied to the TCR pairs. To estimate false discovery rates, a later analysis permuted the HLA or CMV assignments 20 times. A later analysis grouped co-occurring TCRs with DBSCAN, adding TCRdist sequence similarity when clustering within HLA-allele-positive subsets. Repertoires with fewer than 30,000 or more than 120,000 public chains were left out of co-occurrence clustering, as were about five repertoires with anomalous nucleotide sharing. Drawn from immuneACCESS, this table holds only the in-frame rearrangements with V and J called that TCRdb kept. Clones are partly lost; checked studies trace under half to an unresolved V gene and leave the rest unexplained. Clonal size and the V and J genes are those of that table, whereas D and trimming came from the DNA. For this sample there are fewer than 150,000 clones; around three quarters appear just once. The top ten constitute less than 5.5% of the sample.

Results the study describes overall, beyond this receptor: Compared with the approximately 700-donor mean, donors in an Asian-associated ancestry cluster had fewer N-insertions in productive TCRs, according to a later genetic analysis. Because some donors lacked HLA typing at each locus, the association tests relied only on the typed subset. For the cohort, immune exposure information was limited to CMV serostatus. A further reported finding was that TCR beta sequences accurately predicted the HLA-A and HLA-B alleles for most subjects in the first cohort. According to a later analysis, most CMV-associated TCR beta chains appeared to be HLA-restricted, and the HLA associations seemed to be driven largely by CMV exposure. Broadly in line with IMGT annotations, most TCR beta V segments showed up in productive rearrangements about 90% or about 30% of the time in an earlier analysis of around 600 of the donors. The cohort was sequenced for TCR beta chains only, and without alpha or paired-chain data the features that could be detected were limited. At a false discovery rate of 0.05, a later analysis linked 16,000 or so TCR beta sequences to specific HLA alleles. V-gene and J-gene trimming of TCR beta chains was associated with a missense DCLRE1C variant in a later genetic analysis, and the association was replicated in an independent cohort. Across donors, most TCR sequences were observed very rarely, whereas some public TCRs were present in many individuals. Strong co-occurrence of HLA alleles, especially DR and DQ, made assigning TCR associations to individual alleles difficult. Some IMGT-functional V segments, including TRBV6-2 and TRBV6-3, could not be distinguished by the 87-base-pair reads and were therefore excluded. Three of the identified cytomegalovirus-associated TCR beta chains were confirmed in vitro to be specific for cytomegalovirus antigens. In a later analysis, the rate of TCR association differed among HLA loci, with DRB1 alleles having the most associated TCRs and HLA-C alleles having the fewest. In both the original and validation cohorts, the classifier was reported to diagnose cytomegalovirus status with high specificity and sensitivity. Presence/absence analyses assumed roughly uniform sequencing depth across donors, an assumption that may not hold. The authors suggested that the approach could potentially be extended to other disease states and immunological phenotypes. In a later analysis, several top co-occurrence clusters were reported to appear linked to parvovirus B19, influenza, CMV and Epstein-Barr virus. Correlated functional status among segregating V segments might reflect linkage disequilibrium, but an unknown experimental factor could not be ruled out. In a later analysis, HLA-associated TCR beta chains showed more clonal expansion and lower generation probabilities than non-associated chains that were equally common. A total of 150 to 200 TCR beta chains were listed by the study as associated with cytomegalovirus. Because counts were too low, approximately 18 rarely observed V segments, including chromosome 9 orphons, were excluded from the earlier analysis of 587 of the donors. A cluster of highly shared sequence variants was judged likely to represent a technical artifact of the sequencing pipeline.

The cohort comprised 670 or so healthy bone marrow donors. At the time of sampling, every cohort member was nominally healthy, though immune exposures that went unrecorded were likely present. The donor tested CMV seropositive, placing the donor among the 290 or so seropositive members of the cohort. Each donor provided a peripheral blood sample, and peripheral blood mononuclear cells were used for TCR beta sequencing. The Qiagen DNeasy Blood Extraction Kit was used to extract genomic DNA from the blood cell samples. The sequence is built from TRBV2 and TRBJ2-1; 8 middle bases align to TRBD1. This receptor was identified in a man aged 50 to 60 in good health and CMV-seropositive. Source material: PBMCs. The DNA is TGTGCCAGCAGCCACCAGGTGGGCAGGGGGCCCAATGAGCAGTTCTTC. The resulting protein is CASSHQVGRGPNEQFF.